This passage covers 22 T cell receptor beta chains from one sample sequenced in a study of shared clonotypes between healthy human individuals. TCRdb's copy holds only in-frame clones and misses some; the assay was immunoSEQ multiplex PCR. The sample contains 2 million to 2.5 million clones, 92% of which appear only once. The sample comprised naive CD4+ T cells from PBMCs. Subset in this sample: CD45RA+ positively selected. The receptors stem from a man aged 18 to 30 in good health. Some clones in this sample may be carry-over from other donors' samples.

The chain joins TRBV5-1 to TRBJ2-7, with TRBD2 matching 11 bases. Germline V gene lookup returns CDR1 SGHRS and CDR2 YFSETQ. The CDR3 is made up of 16 amino acids. V was pared by 1 base and J by 2 bases, with 5 bases of the junction left unmatched. CDR3 residues: CASSLLTSGTTYEQYF. CDR3 sequence (DNA): TGCGCCAGCAGCTTGTTGACTAGCGGGACCACCTACGAGCAGTACTTC.

V usage is TRBV6-4 and J usage is TRBJ2-1; 9 positions match TRBD2. V trimming: 2 bases; J trimming: 4 bases; junction bases outside the gene matches: 3. The CDR3 consists of 15 residues. Per the germline V gene, CDR1 is MRHNA and CDR2 is SNTAGT. This CDR3 reads CASSDRLAGYNEQFF. The CDR3 DNA is TGTGCCAGCAGTGACAGGCTAGCGGGGTACAATGAGCAGTTCTTC.

V and J are TRBV6-1 and TRBJ2-1; D remains ambiguous. Trimming left V 3 bases short and J 2 bases short, with 11 bases between. This CDR3 is built from 15 residues. Germline V gene data show CDR1 as MNHNS and CDR2 as SASEGT. The CDR3 DNA reads TGTGCCAGCAGTGATCGGACCCTTCCCTACAATGAGCAGTTCTTC. Its protein is CASSDRTLPYNEQFF.

This clone was observed a single time. The J gene is TRBJ1-1, the V gene TRBV4-1; D gene uncertain. Germline V CDR1 and CDR2: MGHRA, YSYEKL. The CDR3 has 14 amino acids. Trimming removed 4 bases at V and 0 bases at J, with 9 bases between. In DNA form, the CDR3 reads TGCGCCAGCAGCCTACTGGGAATGAACACTGAAGCTTTCTTT. Encoded protein: CASSLLGMNTEAFF.

In DNA, the CDR3 is TGTGCCAGCAGCCAAGGCCCGGGACAGGGAGGCGCTGAAGCTTTCTTT. Residues: CASSQGPGQGGAEAFF. The chain uses TRBV4-2 and TRBJ1-1; 9 bases fit TRBD1. Germline values: CDR1 LGHNA, CDR2 YNFKEQ. The CDR3 consists of 16 residues. With V trimmed by 1 base and J by 6 bases, 9 bases remained unmatched.

The chain combines TRBV10-3 with TRBJ1-4, with no clear D. Trimming left V 2 bases short and J 7 bases short, with 8 bases between. The germline gives CDR1 ENHRY, CDR2 SYGVKD. The CDR3 covers 13 residues. CDR3 region: CAISEENAEKLFF. In nucleotides, the CDR3 is TGTGCCATCAGTGAGGAAAACGCTGAAAAACTGTTTTTT.

The rearrangement joins TRBV7-3 to TRBJ2-1, with TRBD2 matching over 9 bases. The germline gives CDR1 SGHTA, CDR2 FQGTGA. Unmatched junction bases numbered 15, after V lost 8 bases and J lost 7 bases. The CDR3 spans 16 residues. The CDR3 loop is CASSSPGSGSLNEQFF. CDR3 in DNA: TGTGCCAGCTCCTCCCCGGGTAGCGGGAGCTTAAATGAGCAGTTCTTC.

J is TRBJ2-1 and V is TRBV7-6; possible D gene TRBD1, 6 bases. The V and J ends lost 5 bases and 11 bases respectively, with 13 bases between them. Germline lookup yields CDR1 SGHVS and CDR2 FNYEAQ. The CDR3 runs to 12 residues. CDR3 loop: CASSPIDRQQFF. The CDR3 bases are TGTGCCAGCAGCCCGATCGACAGGCAGCAGTTCTTC.

The chain links TRBV6-1 to TRBJ1-4; TRBD1 matches at 11 bases. Germline loops: CDR1 MNHNS, CDR2 SASEGT. This CDR3 contains 15 residues. J was trimmed by 4 bases and V by 8 bases; bases with no gene match: 6. As DNA, the CDR3 is TGTGCCAGCGGAATGGGGACAGGGGGTAATGAAAAACTGTTTTTT. Amino acid sequence: CASGMGTGGNEKLFF.

This chain joins TRBV18 and TRBJ2-5; D gene unclear. This CDR3 region has 15 residues. The V end was cut by 6 bases, the J end by 0 bases, with 14 bases between. Germline V gene data show CDR1 as KGHSH and CDR2 as LQKENI. DNA of the CDR3: TGTGCCAGCTCCCTCCTGTCTGGCAACCAAGAGACCCAGTACTTC. Protein product: CASSLLSGNQETQYF.

Of note for this clone: The same CDR3 is also encoded by other DNA sequences in this sample. The chain joins TRBV28 to TRBJ2-6; D is unresolved. The length of the CDR3 is 14 residues. Trimming shortened V by 4 bases and J by 2 bases, and 6 bases separated the two germline ends. CDR1 and CDR2 from the germline V gene are MDHEN and SYDVKM. For the CDR3, the DNA is TGTGCCAGCAGTTCGAGAGCTGGGGCCAACGTCCTGACTTTC. Protein sequence: CASSSRAGANVLTF.

To note about this clone: A junction end diverges from the germline sequence, so it may reflect a read error. The genes are TRBV11-3 and TRBJ1-4; no clear D. The CDR3 extends over 10 amino acids. Germline V gene sequence: CDR1 SGHNT, CDR2 YENEEA. The CDR3 region is CASSLVGRGF. CDR3 DNA sequence: TGTGCCAGCAGCTTAGTTGGTCGCGGTTTT.

V gene TRBV14 combines with J gene TRBJ2-7; D may be TRBD2 (6 bases). V was trimmed by 1 base and J by 0 bases, leaving 22 bases between them. Germline loops: CDR1 SGHDN, CDR2 FVKESK. The CDR3 runs to 19 residues. CDR3 in amino acids: CASSQVKYPAGTFSYEQYF. CDR3 sequence (DNA): TGTGCCAGCAGCCAAGTCAAATACCCCGCGGGAACATTCTCCTACGAGCAGTACTTC.

This chain uses TRBV5-5 with TRBJ1-2; D is possibly TRBD1 (6 bases). Per the germline V gene, CDR1 is SGHKS and CDR2 is YYEKEE (reference sequence). The CDR3 runs to 16 residues. The V and J ends lost 0 bases and 6 bases respectively, with 18 bases between them. The CDR3: CASSLGPLRGGDGYTF. CDR3 nucleotide sequence: TGTGCCAGCAGCTTGGGTCCCCTGAGGGGGGGCGATGGCTACACCTTC.

This clone was found once. The genes are TRBV27 and TRBJ2-1; 10 bases match TRBD1. The CDR3 runs 15 residues. Unmatched junction bases numbered 7, after V lost 6 bases and J lost 5 bases. Per germline, CDR1 MNHEY and CDR2 SMNVEV (reference sequence). DNA for the CDR3: TGTGCCAGCAGGATTTGGGACAGGGGTGACAATGAGCAGTTCTTC. Encoded protein: CASRIWDRGDNEQFF.

To note about this clone: Other DNA sequences in the same sample also yield this CDR3. The chain combines TRBV18 with TRBJ1-5, with TRBD1 matching 9 bases. The trim removed 4 bases at V and 2 bases at J, leaving 0 bases unmatched. The CDR3 totals 14 residues. Germline CDR1 reads KGHSH; CDR2 reads LQKENI. In nucleotides, the CDR3 is TGTGCCAGCTCACGGACAGGGGGCAATCAGCCCCAGCATTTT. Its translation: CASSRTGGNQPQHF.

V gene TRBV5-1 combines with J gene TRBJ2-2; no definite D call. This CDR3 is built from 15 residues. CDR1 and CDR2 from the germline V gene are SGHRS and YFSETQ. Between the trimmed V and J ends, which lost 0 bases and 4 bases, there was a span of 10 bases. DNA of the CDR3: TGCGCCAGCAGCTTGGAGGATTTGGGCACCGGGGAGCTGTTTTTT. It encodes CASSLEDLGTGELFF.

The chain is built from TRBV7-6 and TRBJ2-1; 9 bases are a match to TRBD2. V dropped 4 bases and J dropped 7; count of bases not matched to a gene: 5. The V gene's germline CDR1 is SGHVS and CDR2 FNYEAQ. The CDR3 runs 14 residues. The CDR3 sequence: CASSYGLAPNEQFF. The CDR3 bases are TGTGCCAGCAGCTACGGACTAGCGCCAAATGAGCAGTTCTTC.

The gene calls are TRBV6-5 and TRBJ1-6; perhaps TRBD1 as D (5 bases). Deletions cut 2 bases from V and 12 bases from J, with 14 bases between. This CDR3 is 14 amino acids long. The germline CDR1 and CDR2 sequences are MNHEY and SVGAGI. The DNA of the CDR3 is TGTGCCAGCAGTTACCGGGGCGGGAGTTTACCCCTCCACTTT. It is translated as CASSYRGGSLPLHF.

The chain employs TRBV6-1 and TRBJ2-3, with 14 nucleotides matching TRBD2. The CDR3 sequence is 15 residues long. With V trimmed by 4 bases and J by 4 bases, 1 base remained unmatched. Germline CDR1 reads MNHNS; CDR2 reads SASEGT. CDR3 DNA: TGTGCCAGCAGTGTGGGACTAGCGGGAGCAGATACGCAGTATTTT. This encodes CASSVGLAGADTQYF.

The J gene is TRBJ1-4, the V gene TRBV7-6, with 7 bases matching TRBD1. With 6 bases clipped from V and 7 bases from J, the junction kept 5 bases outside the gene matches. CDR1 is SGHVS and CDR2 is FNYEAQ in the germline V gene. The CDR3 is made up of 13 amino acids. CDR3 sequence (DNA): TGTGCCAGCAGGAGGGCAGGGGGTGAAAAACTGTTTTTT. Its translation: CASRRAGGEKLFF.

J is TRBJ2-7 and V is TRBV7-2, with TRBD1 as a possible D gene (6 bases). The CDR3 has 12 amino acids. Between the trimmed V and J ends, which lost 1 base and 8 bases, there was a span of 9 bases. The germline V gene has CDR1 SGHTA and CDR2 FQGNSA. The CDR3 protein is CASSLDRVQQYF. The CDR3 bases are TGTGCCAGCAGCTTAGACAGGGTACAGCAGTACTTC. The full variable domain, completed using reference TRBV7-2 and TRBJ2-7, is GAGVSQSPSNKVTEKGKDVELRCDPISGHTALYWYRQSLGQGLEFLIYFQGNSAPDKSGLPSDRFSAERTGGSVSTLTIQRTQQEDSAVYLCASSLDRVQQYFGPGTRLTVT.